This T cell receptor beta chain stems from a study of blood T cell repertoires in COVID-19. Whole-study context: The origin of the acute and convalescent COVID-19 samples was the United States, Italy and Spain. The analysed material was cDNA or gDNA that came from T cells, B-cell-depleted T cells, or PBMCs.

The data were produced by immunoSEQ multiplex PCR, yet TCRdb's version contains in-frame clones alone and is incomplete. The sample comprises roughly 150,000 clones, around 79% of which are singletons, and over 15% rests with the top ten. This CDR3 is 13 amino acids long. In germline, CDR1 is WSHSY, CDR2 SAAADI. V gave up 4 bases and J gave up 8 bases, with 14 bases separating them. This TCR derives from a woman in her seventies in a cohort exposed to, infected with or recovered from COVID-19 (not recorded which). The genes are TRBV10-2 and TRBJ1-2; D gene unclear. The sample was PBMCs or T cells enriched from blood (not recorded which). CDR3 DNA: TGCGCCAGCAGTGGCCCGGGAAGAGGAGGCTACACCTTC. Protein: CASSGPGRGGYTF.